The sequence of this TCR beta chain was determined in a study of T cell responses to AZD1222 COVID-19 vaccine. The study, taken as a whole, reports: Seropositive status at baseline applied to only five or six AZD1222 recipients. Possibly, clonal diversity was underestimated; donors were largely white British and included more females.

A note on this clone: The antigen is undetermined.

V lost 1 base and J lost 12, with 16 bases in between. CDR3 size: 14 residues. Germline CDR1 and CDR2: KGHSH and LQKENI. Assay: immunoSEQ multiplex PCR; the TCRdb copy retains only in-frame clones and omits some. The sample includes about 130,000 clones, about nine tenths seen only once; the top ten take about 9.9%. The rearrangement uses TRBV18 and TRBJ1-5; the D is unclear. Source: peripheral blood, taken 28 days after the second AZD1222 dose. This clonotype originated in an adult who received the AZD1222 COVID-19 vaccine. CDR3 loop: CASSPLSAISYQHF. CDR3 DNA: TGTGCCAGCTCACCACTGTCAGCAATCAGCTACCAGCATTTT.